The sequence of this T cell receptor beta chain was determined in a study of blood T cell repertoires in COVID-19. Data came from immunoSEQ multiplex PCR; TCRdb stores just in-frame clones and leaves some out. This table has 95,000 to 150,000 clones, roughly 89% appearing once. J lost 4 bases, V lost 4 bases, and 5 bases had no gene match. The CDR3 contains 13 residues. Per germline, CDR1 SGHRS and CDR2 YFSETQ. Sequencing was done on a sample of PBMCs or T cells enriched from blood (not recorded which). The receptor's source is a woman in her twenties or thirties who had recovered from COVID-19. The rearrangement uses TRBV5-1 and TRBJ2-7; TRBD1 matches 7 bases. CDR3 sequence (DNA): TGCGCCAGCAGCCGGACAGGTTTTTACGAGCAGTACTTC. Translation gives CASSRTGFYEQYF.